These 22 T cell receptor beta chains originate from one sample sequenced in a study of shared T cell receptors in the human thymus. Clones were read by immunoSEQ multiplex PCR, and TCRdb kept only the in-frame ones, dropping some. The sample contains about 500,000 clones, about 80% of which appear only once. These records were also assigned to another study, of human thymus T cells.

Sequenced sample: thymocytes. All receptors come from a boy less than two years old with a congenital heart defect.

On this clone: One end of the junction varies from germline; a read error may be responsible. The chain uses TRBV7-2 and TRBJ2-7; 7 bases match TRBD2. Germline V gives CDR1 SGHTA, CDR2 FQGNSA. The CDR3 runs to 18 residues. CDR3: CASTLRGVRVVPSYEQYF. In DNA form, the CDR3 reads TGTGCCAGCACCTTACGGGGGGTACGGGTAGTCCCCTCCTACGAGCAGTACTTC.

The genes are TRBV29-1 and TRBJ2-3; 10 bases match TRBD2. The CDR3 consists of 14 residues. V was clipped by 6 bases and J by 4 bases; unmatched bases: 7. Germline-derived CDR1 and CDR2 are SQVTM and ANQGSEA. The CDR3 sequence: CSVSASGSADTQYF. CDR3 bases: TGCAGCGTCTCGGCTAGCGGGAGTGCAGATACGCAGTATTTT.

This chain uses TRBV30 with TRBJ1-5; D gene ambiguous. Trimming stripped 0 bases from V and 0 bases from J, with 21 bases between. Germline CDR1 reads GTSNPN; CDR2 reads SVGIG (reference sequence). The CDR3 length is 19 residues. CDR3 bases: TGTGCCTGGAGTGTACATCCTCCCTATGCGGCATATAGCAATCAGCCCCAGCATTTT. Translated: CAWSVHPPYAAYSNQPQHF.

The chain recombines TRBV7-8 with TRBJ1-5, with 7 nucleotides matching TRBD1. Germline CDR1 reads SGHVS; CDR2 reads FQNEAQ. CDR3 length: 17 residues. With 0 bases clipped from V and 5 bases from J, the junction kept 10 bases outside the gene matches. The CDR3 reads CASSLALGQAVHQPQHF. As DNA, the CDR3 is TGTGCCAGCAGCTTAGCCCTAGGACAGGCCGTGCATCAGCCCCAGCATTTT.

The V call is TRBV9, the J call TRBJ2-7; 9 bases are shared with TRBD1. With 0 bases clipped from V and 1 base from J, the junction kept 8 bases outside the gene matches. This CDR3 comprises 17 residues. Germline V lookup: CDR1 SGDLS, CDR2 YYNGEE. The CDR3 here is CASSVGKQGQGSYEQYF. DNA for the CDR3: TGTGCCAGCAGCGTAGGGAAACAGGGACAGGGATCCTACGAGCAGTACTTC.

Only one count was recorded for this clone. The J gene is TRBJ2-6, the V gene TRBV6-6; D not certain. The CDR3 has 16 residues. Germline assignment: CDR1 MNHNY and CDR2 SVGAGI (reference sequence). The V end was cut by 8 bases, the J end by 0 bases, with 14 bases between. CDR3 loop: CASLASKASGANVLTF. The CDR3, as DNA: TGTGCCAGCTTAGCCAGTAAAGCCTCTGGGGCCAACGTCCTGACTTTC.

This clone was detected a few times. The genes are TRBV4-2 and TRBJ2-1, with D possibly matching TRBD1 (5 bases). In germline, CDR1 is LGHNA, CDR2 YNFKEQ. V dropped 4 bases and J dropped 10 bases, with 8 bases sitting between them. This CDR3 contains 11 residues. CDR3 bases: TGTGCCAGCAGCCCAGGGTGGGAGCAGTTCTTC. It encodes CASSPGWEQFF.

This chain connects TRBV10-3 to TRBJ2-7; D perhaps matches TRBD2 (6 bases). V lost 1 base to trimming and J lost 7 bases, with 20 bases between them. The CDR3 covers 16 residues. Per the germline V gene, CDR1 is ENHRY and CDR2 is SYGVKD. DNA for the CDR3: TGTGCCATCAGTGAGTTCCGACTAGTCCTTCTACAGGAGCAGTACTTC. Its translation: CAISEFRLVLLQEQYF.

CDR3 sequence: CASSQRQGVSYNEQFF. CDR3 in DNA: TGCGCCAGCAGCCAACGACAGGGAGTGTCGTACAATGAGCAGTTCTTC. The chain joins TRBV4-3 to TRBJ2-1; 7 nucleotides line up with TRBD1. Trimming at V came to 2 bases and at J to 4 bases, leaving 8 bases not matched to a gene. The CDR3 totals 16 residues. CDR1 is LGHNA, CDR2 YSLEER, per germline.

V and J are TRBV27 and TRBJ1-1, with D unresolved. CDR3 length: 13 residues. V lost 2 bases, J lost 6 bases, and 10 bases lay in between. Germline V gives CDR1 MNHEY, CDR2 SMNVEV (reference sequence). The CDR3: CASSLVSVSEAFF. CDR3 nucleotides: TGTGCCAGCAGTTTAGTTTCTGTATCTGAAGCTTTCTTT.

The gene calls are TRBV10-3 and TRBJ1-1; D is undetermined. Germline CDR1 and CDR2: ENHRY and SYGVKD. The length of the CDR3 is 12 residues. Between the trimmed V and J ends, which lost 0 bases and 11 bases, there was a span of 10 bases. CDR3 loop: CAISESSREAFF. DNA of the CDR3: TGTGCCATCAGTGAGTCGAGTCGTGAGGCTTTCTTT.

The chain uses TRBV5-1 and TRBJ2-5; 9 positions agree with TRBD1. Trimming at V came to 4 bases and at J to 1 base, leaving 5 bases not matched to a gene. Germline values: CDR1 SGHRS, CDR2 YFSETQ. The CDR3 runs to 15 residues. The CDR3 region has the DNA TGCGCCAGCAGCGTCGGGACAGGGATCCAAGAGACCCAGTACTTC. As protein: CASSVGTGIQETQYF.

The chain recombines TRBV10-3 with TRBJ1-1; D may be TRBD1 (6 bases). The V end lost 6 bases, the J end lost 7 bases, and 15 bases lay between the germline ends. The germline V gene encodes CDR1 ENHRY and CDR2 SYGVKD. This CDR3 region has 13 residues. CDR3 region: CAISDQGRHEAFF. CDR3 coding DNA: TGTGCCATCAGCGATCAGGGGCGCCATGAAGCTTTCTTT.

This clone came up a few times. The chain combines TRBV27 with TRBJ2-3, with D possibly matching TRBD2 (6 bases). V was pared by 3 bases and J by 3 bases, with 10 bases between. There are 14 residues in the CDR3. CDR1 is MNHEY, CDR2 SMNVEV, per germline (reference sequence). CDR3 loop: CASSFSSETDTQYF. CDR3 DNA sequence: TGTGCCAGCAGTTTTTCTAGCGAGACAGATACGCAGTATTTT.

V and J are TRBV4-3 and TRBJ2-3; tentatively, D is TRBD2 (6 bases). The CDR3 loop spans 17 amino acids. V was trimmed by 1 base and J by 0 bases, leaving 14 bases between them. The germline V gene encodes CDR1 LGHNA and CDR2 YSLEER. CDR3 loop: CASSQVPSGLSTDTQYF. In DNA, the CDR3 is TGCGCCAGCAGCCAAGTCCCAAGCGGACTAAGCACAGATACGCAGTATTTT.

The gene calls are TRBV7-9 and TRBJ2-7; D uncertain. From germline, CDR1 is SEHNR and CDR2 FQNEAQ (reference sequence). V was cut by 5 bases and J by 5 bases, with 10 bases left in between. The CDR3 loop spans 12 amino acids. The CDR3 here is CASSNRTDEQYF. CDR3 in DNA: TGTGCCAGCAGCAATAGAACTGACGAGCAGTACTTC. Looking up the rest from reference TRBV7-9 and TRBJ2-7 gives the full variable domain: DTGVSQNPRHKITKRGQNVTFRCDPISEHNRLYWYRQTLGQGPEFLTYFQNEAQLEKSRLLSDRFSAERPKGSFSTLEIQRTEQGDSAMYLCASSNRTDEQYFGPGTRLTVT.

J is TRBJ2-5 and V is TRBV4-3; TRBD1 matches at 8 bases. J was trimmed by 2 bases and V by 3 bases; bases with no gene match: 11. There are 17 residues in the CDR3. The germline CDR1 and CDR2 sequences are LGHNA and YSLEER. The CDR3 region has the DNA TGCGCCAGCAGCCATTCCTCCGGTGGACAGGGTCAAGAGACCCAGTACTTC. Protein: CASSHSSGGQGQETQYF.

Comments on this clone: One end of the junction does not line up with germline, which may come from a read error. Written as DNA, the CDR3 is TGTGCTAGCAGCCCCGGGACTAGCGGGGGCTACGAGCAGTACTTC. Encoded protein: CASSPGTSGGYEQYF. The V gene is TRBV7-7, the J gene TRBJ2-7; 14 bases line up with TRBD2. This CDR3 has 15 amino acids. Germline V lookup: CDR1 SSHAT, CDR2 FNYEAQ (reference sequence).

The chain couples TRBV12-5 to TRBJ2-5; D remains unclear. CDR3 length: 15 amino acids. The germline V gene has CDR1 LGHNT and CDR2 FRNRAP. Trimming took off 3 bases at V and 4 bases at J, with 15 bases between the two ends. CDR3 bases: TGTGCTAGTGGTTTTGGAAGCTGCGGCGGAGAGACCCAGTACTTC. Residues: CASGFGSCGGETQYF.

The chain has TRBV27 and TRBJ2-7, with 12 bases that match TRBD2. The junction had 7 bases not matched to a gene; V was cut back by 3 bases and J by 4 bases. The CDR3 is 16 residues long. Germline V gene lookup returns CDR1 MNHEY and CDR2 SMNVEV (reference sequence). CDR3 DNA sequence: TGTGCCAGCAGTTTGACCCGGACTAGCGGGATTTACGAGCAGTACTTC. As protein: CASSLTRTSGIYEQYF.

The J gene is TRBJ2-1, the V gene TRBV27, with 8 bases aligning to TRBD1. The germline CDR1 and CDR2 sequences are MNHEY and SMNVEV (reference sequence). J was trimmed by 9 bases and V by 7 bases; bases with no gene match: 14. This CDR3 comprises 15 residues. CDR3 bases: TGTGCCAGCATCCCCAGCAGGGGGCTTTCGGGTGAGCAGTTCTTC. It encodes CASIPSRGLSGEQFF.

The V call is TRBV7-9, the J call TRBJ1-1; the D gene is possibly TRBD1 (6 bases). The V end was cut by 8 bases, the J end by 6 bases, with 7 bases between. The CDR3 loop spans 10 amino acids. CDR1 and CDR2 (germline): SEHNR, FQNEAQ (reference sequence). The CDR3 sequence is CASGGAEAFF. In DNA, the CDR3 is TGTGCCAGCGGGGGCGCTGAAGCTTTCTTT.